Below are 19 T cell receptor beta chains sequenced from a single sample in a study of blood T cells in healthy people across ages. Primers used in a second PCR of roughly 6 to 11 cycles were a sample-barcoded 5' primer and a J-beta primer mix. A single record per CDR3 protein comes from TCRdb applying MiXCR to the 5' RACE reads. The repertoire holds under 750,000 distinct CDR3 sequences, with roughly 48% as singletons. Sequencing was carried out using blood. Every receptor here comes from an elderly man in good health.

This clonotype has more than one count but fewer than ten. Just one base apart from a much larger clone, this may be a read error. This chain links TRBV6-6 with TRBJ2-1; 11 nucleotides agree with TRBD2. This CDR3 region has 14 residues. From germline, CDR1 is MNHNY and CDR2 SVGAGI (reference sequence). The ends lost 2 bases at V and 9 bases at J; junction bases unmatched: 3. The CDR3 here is CASSYGLAGGEQFF. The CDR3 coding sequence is TGTGCCAGCAGTTACGGCCTAGCGGGGGGTGAGCAGTTCTTC.

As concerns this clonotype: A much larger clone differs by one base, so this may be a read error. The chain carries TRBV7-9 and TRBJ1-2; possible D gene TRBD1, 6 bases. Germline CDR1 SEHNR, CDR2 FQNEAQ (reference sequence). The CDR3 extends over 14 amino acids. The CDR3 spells CASSRPGDNYGSTF. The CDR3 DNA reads TGTGCCAGCAGCAGACCAGGGGACAACTATGGCTCCACCTTC.

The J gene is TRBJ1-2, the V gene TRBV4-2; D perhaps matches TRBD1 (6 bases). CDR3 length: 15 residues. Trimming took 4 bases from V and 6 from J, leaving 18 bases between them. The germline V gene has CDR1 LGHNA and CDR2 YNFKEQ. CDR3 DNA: TGTGCCAGCAGCCCAGGGGCGTCGGGGGCCCATGGCTACACCTTC. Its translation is CASSPGASGAHGYTF.

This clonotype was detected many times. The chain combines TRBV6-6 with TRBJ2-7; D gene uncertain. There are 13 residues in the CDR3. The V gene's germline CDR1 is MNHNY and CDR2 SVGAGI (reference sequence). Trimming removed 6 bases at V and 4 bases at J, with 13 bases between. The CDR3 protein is CASSDGPLYEQYF. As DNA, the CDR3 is TGTGCCAGCAGCGACGGACCACTGTACGAGCAGTACTTC.

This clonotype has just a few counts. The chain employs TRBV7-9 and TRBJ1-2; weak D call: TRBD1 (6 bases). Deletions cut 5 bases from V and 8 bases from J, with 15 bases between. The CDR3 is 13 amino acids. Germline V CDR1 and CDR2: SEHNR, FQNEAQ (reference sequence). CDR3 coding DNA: TGTGCCAGCAGCCTTACAGGGAACGGGGGCTACACCTTC. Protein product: CASSLTGNGGYTF.

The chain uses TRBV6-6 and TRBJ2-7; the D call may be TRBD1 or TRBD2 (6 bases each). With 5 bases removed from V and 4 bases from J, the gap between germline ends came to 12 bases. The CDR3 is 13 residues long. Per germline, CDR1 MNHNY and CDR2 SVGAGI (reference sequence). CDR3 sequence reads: CASSDTGAYEQYF. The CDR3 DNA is TGTGCCAGCAGTGACACGGGGGCGTACGAGCAGTACTTC.

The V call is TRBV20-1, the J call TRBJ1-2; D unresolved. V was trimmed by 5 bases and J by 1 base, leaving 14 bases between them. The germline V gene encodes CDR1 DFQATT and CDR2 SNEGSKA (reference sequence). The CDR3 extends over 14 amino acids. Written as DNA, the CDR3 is TGCAGTGCTCCTTTGGGCAACCTTAACTATGGCTACACCTTC. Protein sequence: CSAPLGNLNYGYTF.

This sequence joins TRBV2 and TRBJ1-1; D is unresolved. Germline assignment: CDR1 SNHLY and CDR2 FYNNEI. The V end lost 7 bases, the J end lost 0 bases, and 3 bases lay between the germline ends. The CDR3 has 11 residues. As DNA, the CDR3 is TGTGCCAGCAACGTGAACACTGAAGCTTTCTTT. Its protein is CASNVNTEAFF. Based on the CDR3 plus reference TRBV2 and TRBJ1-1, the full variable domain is EPEVTQTPSHQVTQMGQEVILRCVPISNHLYFYWYRQILGQKVEFLVSFYNNEISEKSEIFDDQFSVERPDGSNFTLKIRSTKLEDSAMYFCASNVNTEAFFGQGTRLTVV.

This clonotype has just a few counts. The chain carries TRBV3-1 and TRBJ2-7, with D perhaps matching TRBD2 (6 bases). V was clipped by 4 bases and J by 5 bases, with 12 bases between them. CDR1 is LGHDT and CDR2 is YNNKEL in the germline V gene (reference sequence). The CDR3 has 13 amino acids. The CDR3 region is CASSLGLPDEQYF. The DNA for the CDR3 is TGTGCCAGCAGCCTGGGACTCCCTGACGAGCAGTACTTC.

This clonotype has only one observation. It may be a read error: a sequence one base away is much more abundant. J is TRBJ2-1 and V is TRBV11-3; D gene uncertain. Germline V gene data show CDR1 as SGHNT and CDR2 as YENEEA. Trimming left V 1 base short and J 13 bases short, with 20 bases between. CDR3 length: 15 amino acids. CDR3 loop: CASSLGTGGEETQFF. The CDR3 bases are TGTGCCAGCAGCTTAGGGACCGGCGGCGAAGAGACCCAGTTCTTC.

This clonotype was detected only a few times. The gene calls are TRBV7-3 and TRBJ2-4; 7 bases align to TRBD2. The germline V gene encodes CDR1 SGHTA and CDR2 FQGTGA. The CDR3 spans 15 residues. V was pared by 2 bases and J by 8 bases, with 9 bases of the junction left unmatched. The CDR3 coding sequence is TGTGCCAGCAGCTTAGCGGGAGATATATGGGACATTCAGTACTTC. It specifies CASSLAGDIWDIQYF.

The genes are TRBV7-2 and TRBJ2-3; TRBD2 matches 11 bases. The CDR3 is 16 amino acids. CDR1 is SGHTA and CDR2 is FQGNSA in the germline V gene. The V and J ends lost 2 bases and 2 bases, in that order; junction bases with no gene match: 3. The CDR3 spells CASSLSSGGITDTQYF. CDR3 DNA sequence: TGTGCCAGCAGCTTATCTAGCGGGGGGATCACAGATACGCAGTATTTT.

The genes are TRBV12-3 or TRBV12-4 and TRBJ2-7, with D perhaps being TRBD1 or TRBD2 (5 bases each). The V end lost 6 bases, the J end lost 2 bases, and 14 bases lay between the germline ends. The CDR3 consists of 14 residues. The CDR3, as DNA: TGTGCCAGCAGCCCTCCCGGGACCGCCTACGAGCAGTACTTC. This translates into CASSPPGTAYEQYF.

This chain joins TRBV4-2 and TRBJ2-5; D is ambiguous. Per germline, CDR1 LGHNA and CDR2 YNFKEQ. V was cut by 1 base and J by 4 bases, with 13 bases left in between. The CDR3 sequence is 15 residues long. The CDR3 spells CASSQVGPLGETQYF. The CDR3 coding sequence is TGTGCCAGCAGCCAAGTCGGCCCGCTGGGAGAGACCCAGTACTTC.

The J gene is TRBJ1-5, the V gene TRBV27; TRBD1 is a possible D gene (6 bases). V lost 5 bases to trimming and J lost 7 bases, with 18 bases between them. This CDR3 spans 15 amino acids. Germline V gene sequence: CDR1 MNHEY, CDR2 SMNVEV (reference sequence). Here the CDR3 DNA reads TGTGCCAGCAGTACTCAACGGGACACTTTGCAGCCCCAGCATTTT. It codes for CASSTQRDTLQPQHF.

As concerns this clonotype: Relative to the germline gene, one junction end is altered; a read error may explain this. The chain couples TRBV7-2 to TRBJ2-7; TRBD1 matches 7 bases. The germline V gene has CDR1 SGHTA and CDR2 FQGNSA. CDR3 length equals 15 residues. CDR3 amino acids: CASSPGGGTRYQQYF. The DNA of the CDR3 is TGTGCCAGCAGCCCAGGGGGTGGGACACGCTACCAGCAGTACTTC.

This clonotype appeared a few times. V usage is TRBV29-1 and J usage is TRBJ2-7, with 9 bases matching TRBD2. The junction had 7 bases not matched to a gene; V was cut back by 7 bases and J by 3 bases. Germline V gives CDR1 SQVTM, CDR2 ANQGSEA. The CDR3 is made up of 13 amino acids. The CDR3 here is CSGHAGGLYEQYF. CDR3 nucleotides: TGCAGCGGCCACGCGGGAGGGCTCTACGAGCAGTACTTC.

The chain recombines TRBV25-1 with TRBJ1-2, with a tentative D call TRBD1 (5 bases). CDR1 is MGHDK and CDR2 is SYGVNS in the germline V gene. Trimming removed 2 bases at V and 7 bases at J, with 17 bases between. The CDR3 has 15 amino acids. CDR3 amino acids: CASSEMGRDRVGYTF. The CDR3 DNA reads TGTGCCAGCAGTGAAATGGGGCGTGATAGGGTTGGCTACACCTTC.

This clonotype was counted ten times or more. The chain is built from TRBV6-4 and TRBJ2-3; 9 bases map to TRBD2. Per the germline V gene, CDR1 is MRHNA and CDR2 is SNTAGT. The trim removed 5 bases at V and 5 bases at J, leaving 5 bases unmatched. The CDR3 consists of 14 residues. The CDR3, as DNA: TGTGCCAGCAGTATAGCGGGAGAGGGAGATACGCAGTATTTT. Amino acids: CASSIAGEGDTQYF.